One and the same sample provided the 20 T cell receptor beta chains below, sequenced in a study of cytomegalovirus exposure and HLA in healthy donors. Both 60 Vbeta primers and 13 Jbeta primers went into the PCR. Profiled with immunoSEQ multiplex PCR; TCRdb holds only in-frame clones, not every one. Of tens of thousands of clones in the sample, roughly 67% were seen once. The sequencing input was PBMCs. The receptors shown here come from a man aged 50-59 years in good health and CMV-seronegative.

A single count supports this clone. The V and J genes are TRBV4-1 and TRBJ2-4; tentative D call: TRBD2 (6 bases). In germline, CDR1 is MGHRA, CDR2 YSYEKL. The CDR3 consists of 15 residues. Trimming removed 6 bases from V and 10 bases from J, with 22 bases in between. This CDR3 reads CASSWAWGIGGIQYF. Here the CDR3 DNA reads TGCGCCAGCAGTTGGGCCTGGGGCATCGGAGGGATTCAGTACTTC.

CDR3 residues: CASSEGQGASQPQHF. The CDR3 DNA reads TGTGCCAGCAGTGAGGGACAGGGGGCTAGTCAGCCCCAGCATTTT. The genes are TRBV6-1 and TRBJ1-5, with 12 bases lining up with TRBD1. Germline values: CDR1 MNHNS, CDR2 SASEGT. The CDR3 runs to 15 residues. V gave up 3 bases and J gave up 6 bases; unmatched junction bases: 3.

The chain couples TRBV5-6 to TRBJ1-5; 9 bases fit TRBD1. Germline-derived CDR1 and CDR2 are SGHDT and YYEEEE. The CDR3 runs 15 residues. The J segment lost 7 bases and the V segment lost 4 bases, leaving 9 bases of the junction unmatched. The CDR3 region has the DNA TGTGCCAGCAGCCACGAGGGACAGGGAGGACAGCCCCAGCATTTT. It specifies CASSHEGQGGQPQHF. Looking up the rest from reference TRBV5-6 and TRBJ1-5 gives the full variable domain: DAGVTQSPTHLIKTRGQQVTLRCSPKSGHDTVSWYQQALGQGPQFIFQYYEEEERQRGNFPDRFSGHQFPNYSSELNVNALLLGDSALYLCASSHEGQGGQPQHFGDGTRLSIL.

This clone was picked up a small number of times. This chain links TRBV2 with TRBJ1-6, with TRBD1 identical over 7 bases. CDR3 size: 15 residues. V shed 8 bases, J shed 7 bases, and the junction held 11 bases outside the gene matches. In germline, CDR1 is SNHLY, CDR2 FYNNEI. CDR3 sequence (DNA): TGTGCCAGCTCAAATCAACAGGGGAAGAATTCACCCCTCCACTTT. Its protein product is CASSNQQGKNSPLHF.

The chain is built from TRBV6-6 and TRBJ1-2, with a possible D match to TRBD1 (5 bases). The CDR3 has 13 residues. CDR1 and CDR2 from the germline V gene are MNHNY and SVGAGI (reference sequence). V was pared by 7 bases and J by 4 bases, with 13 bases between. Here the CDR3 DNA reads TGTGCCAGCACCGAAGGGGTTTTCTATGGCTACACCTTC. Its translation: CASTEGVFYGYTF.

The rearrangement joins TRBV11-3 to TRBJ2-5, with 9 bases identical to TRBD1. CDR1 SGHNT and CDR2 YENEEA come from the germline V gene. This CDR3 spans 13 amino acids. The V gene end was trimmed by 3 bases and the J gene end by 5 bases; junction bases not matched to a gene: 1. DNA of the CDR3: TGTGCCAGCAGCTTTACAGGGGGCGAGACCCAGTACTTC. Translated, it gives CASSFTGGETQYF.

This rearrangement joins TRBV25-1 to TRBJ2-1; TRBD2 agrees at 12 bases. Germline CDR1 reads MGHDK; CDR2 reads SYGVNS. The V segment lost 4 bases and the J segment 10 bases; nucleotides outside the gene matches: 11. The CDR3 consists of 16 residues. CDR3 nucleotide sequence: TGTGCCAGCAGTGGGGTGGTAGGGGGGACTAGCGGGGAGCAGTTCTTC. It specifies CASSGVVGGTSGEQFF.

The chain couples TRBV29-1 to TRBJ2-5, with D maybe TRBD2 (6 bases). CDR3 length: 16 amino acids. From germline, CDR1 is SQVTM and CDR2 ANQGSEA. Trimming left V 4 bases short and J 1 base short, with 19 bases between. Written as DNA, the CDR3 is TGCAGCGTTGCCAGGAGGGCCGGAGTGGGCCAAGAGACCCAGTACTTC. It codes for CSVARRAGVGQETQYF.

V is TRBV10-3 and J is TRBJ1-1; 7 bases are shared with TRBD1. Trimming removed 6 bases from V and 3 bases from J; junction bases left unmatched: 13. In germline, CDR1 is ENHRY, CDR2 SYGVKD. The CDR3 has 16 amino acids. As DNA, the CDR3 is TGTGCCATCAGAGGGTACTCGGGACAGATTTACACTGAAGCTTTCTTT. It specifies CAIRGYSGQIYTEAFF.

J is TRBJ1-1 and V is TRBV11-2, with D perhaps matching TRBD1 (6 bases). Germline-derived CDR1 and CDR2 are SGHAT and FQNNGV. This CDR3 comprises 14 residues. V dropped 3 bases and J dropped 1 base, with 9 bases sitting between them. The chain's CDR3 is CASSFPGQNTEAFF. CDR3 nucleotides: TGTGCCAGCAGCTTCCCGGGACAGAACACTGAAGCTTTCTTT. Full variable domain (outside the CDR3, taken from reference TRBV11-2 and TRBJ1-1): EAGVAQSPRYKIIEKRQSVAFWCNPISGHATLYWYQQILGQGPKLLIQFQNNGVVDDSQLPKDRFSAERLKGVDSTLKIQPAKLEDSAVYLCASSFPGQNTEAFFGQGTRLTVV.

As concerns this clone: One end of the junction fails to match germline, which may point to a read error. This chain uses TRBV7-9 with TRBJ2-7; D not certain. Germline lookup yields CDR1 SEHNR and CDR2 FQNEAQ (reference sequence). The CDR3 runs 13 residues. The CDR3 is CSSSFGSSYEQYF. Here the CDR3 DNA reads TGTTCCAGCAGCTTTGGCAGTTCCTACGAGCAGTACTTC.

V and J are TRBV2 and TRBJ1-4; 7 bases map to TRBD1. The CDR3 has 14 amino acids. The V gene end was trimmed by 8 bases and the J gene end by 1 base; junction bases not matched to a gene: 4. Germline-derived CDR1 and CDR2 are SNHLY and FYNNEI. The CDR3 sequence is CASANRGTNEKLFF. CDR3 bases: TGTGCCAGCGCTAACAGGGGAACTAATGAAAAACTGTTTTTT.

The chain combines TRBV5-1 with TRBJ2-3; D gene unclear. V gave up 0 bases and J gave up 6 bases, with 11 bases separating them. This CDR3 spans 14 amino acids. Germline lookup yields CDR1 SGHRS and CDR2 YFSETQ. The CDR3 is CASSLEPGLDTQYF. In nucleotides, the CDR3 is TGCGCCAGCAGCTTGGAGCCCGGGTTGGATACGCAGTATTTT.

The CDR3 spells CASSLGPLQETQYF. Written as DNA, the CDR3 is TGTGCCAGCAGCCTGGGGCCCCTCCAAGAGACCCAGTACTTC. The chain links TRBV21-1 to TRBJ2-5; the listed D gene, TRBD1, was not tested against the DNA. TRBV21-1 is noted as a pseudogene. This CDR3 comprises 14 residues.

This chain connects TRBV2 to TRBJ2-2, with D perhaps TRBD1 (5 bases). The germline CDR1 and CDR2 sequences are SNHLY and FYNNEI. The CDR3 length is 15 residues. Deletions cut 6 bases from V and 0 bases from J, with 11 bases between. The CDR3 loop reads CASRGQLTNTGELFF. The DNA of the CDR3 is TGTGCCAGCAGGGGGCAGTTAACGAACACCGGGGAGCTGTTTTTT.

This clone appeared a single time. The chain combines TRBV25-1 with TRBJ2-2; the D gene is possibly TRBD2 (6 bases). There are 15 residues in the CDR3. Trimming took off 6 bases at V and 5 bases at J, with 16 bases between the two ends. Germline values: CDR1 MGHDK, CDR2 SYGVNS. Here the CDR3 DNA reads TGTGCCAGCAGCGGAAGGGGAGGAAGAACCGGGGAGCTGTTTTTT. It encodes CASSGRGGRTGELFF.

CDR3 coding DNA: TGTGCCAGCAGCAAGGCGGGTGTCTCCTACAATGAGCAGTTCTTC. This translates into CASSKAGVSYNEQFF. The rearrangement uses TRBV11-3 and TRBJ2-1, with a possible D match to TRBD2 (5 bases). Germline CDR1 SGHNT, CDR2 YENEEA. Trimming took off 5 bases at V and 0 bases at J, with 11 bases between the two ends. The CDR3 runs to 15 residues.

V usage is TRBV29-1 and J usage is TRBJ2-1; the D gene is possibly TRBD1 (6 bases). Trimming pared 5 bases from V and 0 bases from J, leaving 17 bases between. This CDR3 is 16 amino acids long. Germline V gene data show CDR1 as SQVTM and CDR2 as ANQGSEA. The CDR3, as DNA: TGCAGCGTTAGCCCCCCGGACAGAAGCTCCTACAATGAGCAGTTCTTC. The encoded protein is CSVSPPDRSSYNEQFF.

V and J are TRBV7-3 and TRBJ2-3; D uncertain. Germline assignment: CDR1 SGHTA and CDR2 FQGTGA. V was pared by 5 bases and J by 6 bases, with 6 bases between. The CDR3 has 11 amino acids. Here the CDR3 DNA reads TGTGCCAGCAGCCCGCGGGATACGCAGTATTTT. It is translated as CASSPRDTQYF.

This clone was detected once. This chain links TRBV6-5 with TRBJ2-4; 7 nucleotides agree with TRBD1. V was pared by 5 bases and J by 1 base, with 5 bases of the junction left unmatched. The CDR3 covers 15 residues. Germline lookup yields CDR1 MNHEY and CDR2 SVGAGI. The DNA of the CDR3 is TGTGCCAGCAGTGCCGACAGGGTTGCCAAAAACATTCAGTACTTC. Amino acid sequence: CASSADRVAKNIQYF.